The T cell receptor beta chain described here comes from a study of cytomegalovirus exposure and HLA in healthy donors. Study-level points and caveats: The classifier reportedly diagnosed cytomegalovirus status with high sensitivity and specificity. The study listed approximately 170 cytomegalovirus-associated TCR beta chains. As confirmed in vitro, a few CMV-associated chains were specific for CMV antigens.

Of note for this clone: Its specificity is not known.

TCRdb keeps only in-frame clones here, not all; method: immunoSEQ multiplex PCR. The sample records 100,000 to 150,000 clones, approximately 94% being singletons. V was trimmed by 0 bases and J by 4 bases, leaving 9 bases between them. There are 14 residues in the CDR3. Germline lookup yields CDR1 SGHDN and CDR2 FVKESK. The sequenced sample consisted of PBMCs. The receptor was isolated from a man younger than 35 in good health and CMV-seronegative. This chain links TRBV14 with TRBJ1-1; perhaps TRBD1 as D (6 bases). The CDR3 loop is CASSQDAGVTEAFF. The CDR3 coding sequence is TGTGCCAGCAGCCAAGACGCAGGGGTCACTGAAGCTTTCTTT.